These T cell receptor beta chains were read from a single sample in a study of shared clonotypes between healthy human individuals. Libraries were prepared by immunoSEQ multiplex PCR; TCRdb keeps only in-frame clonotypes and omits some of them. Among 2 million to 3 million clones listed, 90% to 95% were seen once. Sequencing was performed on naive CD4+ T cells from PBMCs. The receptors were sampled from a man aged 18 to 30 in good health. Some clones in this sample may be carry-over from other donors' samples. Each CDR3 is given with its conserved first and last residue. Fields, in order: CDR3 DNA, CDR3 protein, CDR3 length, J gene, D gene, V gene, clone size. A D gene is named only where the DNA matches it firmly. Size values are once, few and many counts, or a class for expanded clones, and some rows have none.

DNA: TGTGCCACCGTCCAAGAGACCCAGTACTTC
CDR3: CATVQETQYF
length: 10
J: TRBJ2-5
D: .
V: TRBV28
size: .

DNA: TGTGCCAGCAGCTTAGTCTACGGTGGCTACACCTTC
CDR3: CASSLVYGGYTF
length: 12
J: TRBJ1-2
D: .
V: TRBV7-8
size: .

DNA: TGTGCCTGGAGCCCCGGGACAGGGGGCTCCTACGAGCAGTACTTC
CDR3: CAWSPGTGGSYEQYF
length: 15
J: TRBJ2-7
D: TRBD1
V: TRBV30
size: .

DNA: TGTGCCAGCAGTTTGGTCGGGGAAAAGACCCAGTACTTC
CDR3: CASSLVGEKTQYF
length: 13
J: TRBJ2-5
D: .
V: TRBV28
size: .

DNA: TGTGCCAGCAGCAAAATCCCCGAACAGCATTTCTCCTACGAGCAGTACTTC
CDR3: CASSKIPEQHFSYEQYF
length: 17
J: TRBJ2-7
D: .
V: TRBV21-1
size: .

DNA: TGTGCCAGCAGTACTCCGGGACGGACATCTAATCAGCCCCAGCATTTT
CDR3: CASSTPGRTSNQPQHF
length: 16
J: TRBJ1-5
D: .
V: TRBV28
size: once

DNA: TGTGCCAGCAAACTCAGCGGGGGGGAACATTATGGCTACACCTTC
CDR3: CASKLSGGEHYGYTF
length: 15
J: TRBJ1-2
D: .
V: TRBV6-5
size: .

DNA: TGTGCCAGCAGCCCTCAGCGGGGGGGGTACTCAGAGCAGTTCTTC
CDR3: CASSPQRGGYSEQFF
length: 15
J: TRBJ2-1
D: TRBD2
V: TRBV11-3
size: .

DNA: TGTGCCAGCAGTTTAGGGCAGGACACTGAAGCTTTCTTT
CDR3: CASSLGQDTEAFF
length: 13
J: TRBJ1-1
D: .
V: TRBV27
size: once

DNA: TGCGCCAGCAGCTTACAGGGGTCGAACACTGAAGCTTTCTTT
CDR3: CASSLQGSNTEAFF
length: 14
J: TRBJ1-1
D: TRBD1
V: TRBV5-1
size: .

DNA: TGCAGCGTCTTAGGACAGGTGAACACTGAAGCTTTCTTT
CDR3: CSVLGQVNTEAFF
length: 13
J: TRBJ1-1
D: TRBD1
V: TRBV29-1
size: .

DNA: TGTGCCAGCCCAGGGGGCTCTGGAAACACCATATATTTT
CDR3: CASPGGSGNTIYF
length: 13
J: TRBJ1-3
D: TRBD1
V: TRBV27
size: .

DNA: TGTGCCAGCAGGGTGGGGGGATCTTCGACTGAAGCTTTCTTT
CDR3: CASRVGGSSTEAFF
length: 14
J: TRBJ1-1
D: .
V: TRBV28
size: once

DNA: TGTGCCAGCACCCTGGACAGGGGAAGGGGAAACACCATATATTTT
CDR3: CASTLDRGRGNTIYF
length: 15
J: TRBJ1-3
D: TRBD1
V: TRBV2
size: .

DNA: TGCTCACCCCCAGTGGCAACACCGGGACCCAGGAACGGGGTTCCTGAAAAACTGTTTTTT
CDR3: CSPPVATPGPRNGVPEKLFF
length: 20
J: TRBJ1-4
D: .
V: TRBV10-1
size: .

DNA: TGCGCCAGCAGCCAAGTGGGTAGCTACGAGCAGTACTTC
CDR3: CASSQVGSYEQYF
length: 13
J: TRBJ2-7
D: .
V: TRBV4-1
size: once

DNA: TGCGCCAGCAGCCAAGACACTGAAGCTTTCTTT
CDR3: CASSQDTEAFF
length: 11
J: TRBJ1-1
D: .
V: TRBV4-1
size: few

DNA: TGTGCCAGCAGCCAGGGGTATGAGCAGTTCTTC
CDR3: CASSQGYEQFF
length: 11
J: TRBJ2-1
D: .
V: TRBV6-4
size: once

DNA: TGTGCCACCAGCAGAGATCGGCAGGGGGCTTACGAGCAGTACTTC
CDR3: CATSRDRQGAYEQYF
length: 15
J: TRBJ2-7
D: TRBD1
V: TRBV15
size: .

DNA: TGTGCCAGCAGTCCTGGGTCAGGGTCCCTCCACTTT
CDR3: CASSPGSGSLHF
length: 12
J: TRBJ1-6
D: .
V: TRBV27
size: .

DNA: TGTGCCAGCTCTAATGGTCAGGCCTTAAATCAGCCCCAGCATTTT
CDR3: CASSNGQALNQPQHF
length: 15
J: TRBJ1-5
D: .
V: TRBV25-1
size: once

DNA: TGTGCCAGCAGTGAAATTCGGGGGAACAATCAGCCCCAGCATTTT
CDR3: CASSEIRGNNQPQHF
length: 15
J: TRBJ1-5
D: .
V: TRBV6-1
size: once

DNA: TGTGCCAGCAGCTTAGGGACACCTTACAATGAGCAGTTCTTC
CDR3: CASSLGTPYNEQFF
length: 14
J: TRBJ2-1
D: .
V: TRBV7-2
size: .

DNA: TGTGCCAGCAGCTTGGGGCAGTCTAATGAAAAACTGTTTTTT
CDR3: CASSLGQSNEKLFF
length: 14
J: TRBJ1-4
D: .
V: TRBV7-9
size: .

DNA: TGCAGCGTTGAAGCACTAGCGGGAGGATGGGATGAGCAGTTCTTC
CDR3: CSVEALAGGWDEQFF
length: 15
J: TRBJ2-1
D: TRBD2
V: TRBV29-1
size: once

DNA: TGTGCCAGCAGCCCGGACAGGGGTGGAACAGATACGCAGTATTTT
CDR3: CASSPDRGGTDTQYF
length: 15
J: TRBJ2-3
D: TRBD1
V: TRBV7-2
size: .

DNA: TGTGCCAGTAGGGAGAGGGAGGGAAATCAGCCCCAGCATTTT
CDR3: CASREREGNQPQHF
length: 14
J: TRBJ1-5
D: .
V: TRBV19
size: .

DNA: TGCGCCAGCAAACGACAGTATGACACTGAAGCTTTCTTT
CDR3: CASKRQYDTEAFF
length: 13
J: TRBJ1-1
D: .
V: TRBV5-1
size: .

DNA: TGTGCCAGCAGGAGAACGGGACAGTCCTACGAGCAGTACTTC
CDR3: CASRRTGQSYEQYF
length: 14
J: TRBJ2-7
D: TRBD1
V: TRBV4-2
size: .

DNA: TGTGCCAGCAGTGACGGGGCAGGGATCAATGAGCAGTTCTTC
CDR3: CASSDGAGINEQFF
length: 14
J: TRBJ2-1
D: .
V: TRBV2
size: .

DNA: TGTGCCAGCAGCGTAGCGGGGCTGAATGAAAAACTGTTTTTT
CDR3: CASSVAGLNEKLFF
length: 14
J: TRBJ1-4
D: .
V: TRBV9
size: few

DNA: TGTGCCAGCAGCCAAGTCTTTGCGGGAGAATACGAGCAGTACTTC
CDR3: CASSQVFAGEYEQYF
length: 15
J: TRBJ2-7
D: TRBD2
V: TRBV4-2
size: .

DNA: TGTGCCAGCGGAACCGGGACAGGGTTAAAGCAGTACTTC
CDR3: CASGTGTGLKQYF
length: 13
J: TRBJ2-7
D: TRBD1
V: TRBV7-9
size: .

DNA: TGCAGCGTAATTGTTGGCTATGGCTACACCTTC
CDR3: CSVIVGYGYTF
length: 11
J: TRBJ1-2
D: .
V: TRBV29-1
size: .

DNA: TGTGCCAGCACCGGGACAACCAATGAGCAGTTCTTC
CDR3: CASTGTTNEQFF
length: 12
J: TRBJ2-1
D: .
V: TRBV6-5
size: .

DNA: TGTGCCAGCAGTGTTACTTCGGGCAGGGGATATACAGATACGCAGTATTTT
CDR3: CASSVTSGRGYTDTQYF
length: 17
J: TRBJ2-3
D: .
V: TRBV2
size: .

DNA: TGTGCCAGCAGCTTAGGGCTAGCGAGGAATGAGCAGTTCTTC
CDR3: CASSLGLARNEQFF
length: 14
J: TRBJ2-1
D: .
V: TRBV7-2
size: .

DNA: TGTGCCAGCAGTGTCACAGGGGATAACTATGGCTACACCTTC
CDR3: CASSVTGDNYGYTF
length: 14
J: TRBJ1-2
D: TRBD1
V: TRBV6-1
size: few

DNA: TGTGCCAGCAGCCGGGGGACAGGGGACACCGGGGAGCTGTTTTTT
CDR3: CASSRGTGDTGELFF
length: 15
J: TRBJ2-2
D: TRBD1
V: TRBV7-2
size: .

DNA: TGTGCCACCCTAGGGACATCCGTATCGCCCCAGCATTTT
CDR3: CATLGTSVSPQHF
length: 13
J: TRBJ1-5
D: .
V: TRBV28
size: .

DNA: TGTGCCAGCAGCCAAGCCGGAAGCCCTACGGTCAAGCAGTACTTC
CDR3: CASSQAGSPTVKQYF
length: 15
J: TRBJ2-7
D: .
V: TRBV14
size: .

DNA: TGCGCCAGCAGCCCGTTAGGGGGGAGTAACGGAAACACCATATATTTT
CDR3: CASSPLGGSNGNTIYF
length: 16
J: TRBJ1-3
D: .
V: TRBV5-1
size: .

DNA: TGTGCCAGCAGTTCCCTCCCGACAGGGGGAGGCTATGGCTACACCTTC
CDR3: CASSSLPTGGGYGYTF
length: 16
J: TRBJ1-2
D: TRBD1
V: TRBV6-5
size: .

DNA: TGTGCCAGCAGCTTTAAAGGGGACACTGAAGCTTTCTTT
CDR3: CASSFKGDTEAFF
length: 13
J: TRBJ1-1
D: .
V: TRBV7-9
size: .

DNA: TGTGCCAGCAGTCCGGGACAGGGGATCTATGGCTACACCTTC
CDR3: CASSPGQGIYGYTF
length: 14
J: TRBJ1-2
D: TRBD1
V: TRBV27
size: .

DNA: TGTGCCAGCCCTGGGGTGGTCACAGATACGCAGTATTTT
CDR3: CASPGVVTDTQYF
length: 13
J: TRBJ2-3
D: .
V: TRBV7-9
size: .

DNA: TGTGCCAGCAAGGCCCCCTCCCCAGGGTACGGTGAGCAGTTCTTC
CDR3: CASKAPSPGYGEQFF
length: 15
J: TRBJ2-1
D: .
V: TRBV6-5
size: .

DNA: TGCGCCAGCAGCTTGGGCACCTCCTACAATGAGCAGTTCTTC
CDR3: CASSLGTSYNEQFF
length: 14
J: TRBJ2-1
D: .
V: TRBV5-1
size: .

DNA: TGTGCCAGCAGTGGGCAGGGGGCGGCGGCCGAGCAGTACTTC
CDR3: CASSGQGAAAEQYF
length: 14
J: TRBJ2-7
D: TRBD1
V: TRBV27
size: once

DNA: TGCGCCAGCAGCCATCCTGAGGCAGCGGGAGTAAAATATGAGCAGTTCTTC
CDR3: CASSHPEAAGVKYEQFF
length: 17
J: TRBJ2-1
D: TRBD2
V: TRBV4-1
size: .

DNA: TGTGCCAGCAGTTTTAGCGGGGCCGGCCAAGAGACCCAGTACTTC
CDR3: CASSFSGAGQETQYF
length: 15
J: TRBJ2-5
D: TRBD2
V: TRBV28
size: .

DNA: TGTGCCAGCAGAACGGGAGCTTCCTACGAGCAGTACTTC
CDR3: CASRTGASYEQYF
length: 13
J: TRBJ2-7
D: .
V: TRBV6-5
size: .

DNA: TGCGCCAGCAACAACGCCGGGACATCCTATGGCTACACCTTC
CDR3: CASNNAGTSYGYTF
length: 14
J: TRBJ1-2
D: .
V: TRBV5-1
size: .

DNA: TGTGCCAGCAGCTTGACAGGAGATTACTACAATGAGCAGTTCTTC
CDR3: CASSLTGDYYNEQFF
length: 15
J: TRBJ2-1
D: .
V: TRBV5-6
size: .

DNA: TGTGCCAGCAGCTTGACAGCGGGGACTAGCGGGTCCTACGAGCAGTACTTC
CDR3: CASSLTAGTSGSYEQYF
length: 17
J: TRBJ2-7
D: TRBD2
V: TRBV11-3
size: once

DNA: TGTGCCAGCAGCTTAAGGCGGGGAGAGACCCAGTACTTC
CDR3: CASSLRRGETQYF
length: 13
J: TRBJ2-5
D: .
V: TRBV11-2
size: .

DNA: TGTGCCAGCTCACCGTCGATAGCGGGACTTGAAGAGACCCAGTACTTC
CDR3: CASSPSIAGLEETQYF
length: 16
J: TRBJ2-5
D: TRBD2
V: TRBV18
size: .